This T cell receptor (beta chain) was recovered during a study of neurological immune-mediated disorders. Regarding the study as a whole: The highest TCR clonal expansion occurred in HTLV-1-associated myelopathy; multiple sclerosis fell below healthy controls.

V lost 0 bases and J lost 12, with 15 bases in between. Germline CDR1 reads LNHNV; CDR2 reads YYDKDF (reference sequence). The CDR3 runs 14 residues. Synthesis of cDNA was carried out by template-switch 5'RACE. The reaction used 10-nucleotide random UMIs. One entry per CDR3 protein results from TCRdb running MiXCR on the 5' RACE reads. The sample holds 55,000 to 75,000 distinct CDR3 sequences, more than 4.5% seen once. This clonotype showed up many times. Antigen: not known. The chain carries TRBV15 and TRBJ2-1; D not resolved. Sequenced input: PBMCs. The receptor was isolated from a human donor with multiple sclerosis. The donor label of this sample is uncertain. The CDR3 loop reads CATSRDQGFFGQFF. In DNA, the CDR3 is TGTGCCACCAGCAGAGATCAAGGGTTTTTCGGGCAGTTCTTC.